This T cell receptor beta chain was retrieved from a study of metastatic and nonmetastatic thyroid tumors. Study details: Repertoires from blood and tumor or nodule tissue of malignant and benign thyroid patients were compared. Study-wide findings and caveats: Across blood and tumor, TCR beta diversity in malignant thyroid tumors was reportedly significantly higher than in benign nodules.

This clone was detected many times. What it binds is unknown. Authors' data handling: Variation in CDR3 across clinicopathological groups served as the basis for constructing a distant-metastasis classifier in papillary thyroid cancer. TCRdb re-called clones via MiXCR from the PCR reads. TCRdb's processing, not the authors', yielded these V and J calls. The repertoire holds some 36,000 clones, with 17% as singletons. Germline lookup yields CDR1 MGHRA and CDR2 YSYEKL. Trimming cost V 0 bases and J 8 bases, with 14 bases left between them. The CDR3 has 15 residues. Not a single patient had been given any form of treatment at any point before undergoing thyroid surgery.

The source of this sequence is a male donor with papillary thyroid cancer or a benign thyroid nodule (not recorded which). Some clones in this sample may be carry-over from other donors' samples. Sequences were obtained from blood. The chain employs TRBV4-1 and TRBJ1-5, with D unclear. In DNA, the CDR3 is TGCGCCAGCAGCCAAGATCTAGCCCGACTCGAGCCCCAGCATTTT. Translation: CASSQDLARLEPQHF.